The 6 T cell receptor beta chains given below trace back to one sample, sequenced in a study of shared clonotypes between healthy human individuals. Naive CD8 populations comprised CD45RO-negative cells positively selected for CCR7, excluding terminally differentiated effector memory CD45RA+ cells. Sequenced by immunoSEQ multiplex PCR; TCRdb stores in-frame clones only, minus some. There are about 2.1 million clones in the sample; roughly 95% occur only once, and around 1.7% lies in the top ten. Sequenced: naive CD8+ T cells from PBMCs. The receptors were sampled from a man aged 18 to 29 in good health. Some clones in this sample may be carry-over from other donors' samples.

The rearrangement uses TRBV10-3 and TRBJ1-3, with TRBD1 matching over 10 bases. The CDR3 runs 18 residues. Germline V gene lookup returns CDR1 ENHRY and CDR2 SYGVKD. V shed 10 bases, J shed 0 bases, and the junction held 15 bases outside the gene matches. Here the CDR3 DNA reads TGTGCCACATTTGGCCAAGACAGGGGGCTTTACTCTGGAAACACCATATATTTT. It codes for CATFGQDRGLYSGNTIYF.

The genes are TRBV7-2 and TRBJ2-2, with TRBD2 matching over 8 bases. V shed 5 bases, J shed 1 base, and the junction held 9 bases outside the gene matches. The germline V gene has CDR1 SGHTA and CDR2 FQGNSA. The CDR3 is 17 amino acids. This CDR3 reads CASSPGLVLWNTGELFF. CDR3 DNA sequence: TGTGCCAGCAGCCCGGGACTAGTTTTATGGAACACCGGGGAGCTGTTTTTT.

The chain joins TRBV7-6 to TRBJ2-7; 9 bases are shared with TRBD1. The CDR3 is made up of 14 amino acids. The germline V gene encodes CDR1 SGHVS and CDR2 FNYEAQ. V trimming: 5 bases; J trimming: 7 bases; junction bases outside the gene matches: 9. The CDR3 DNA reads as TGTGCCAGCAGCCACCGGGACAGGGCAGAGGAGCAGTACTTC. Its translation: CASSHRDRAEEQYF.

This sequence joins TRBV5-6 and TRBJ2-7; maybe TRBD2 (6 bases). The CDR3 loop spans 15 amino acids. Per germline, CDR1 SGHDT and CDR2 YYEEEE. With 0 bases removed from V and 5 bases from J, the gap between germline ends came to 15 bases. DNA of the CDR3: TGTGCCAGCAGCTTGGGTCTTAGCGGTCGAAACGAGCAGTACTTC. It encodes CASSLGLSGRNEQYF.

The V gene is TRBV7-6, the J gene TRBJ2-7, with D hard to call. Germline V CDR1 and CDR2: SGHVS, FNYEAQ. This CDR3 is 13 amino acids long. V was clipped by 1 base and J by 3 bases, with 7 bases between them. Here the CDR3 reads CASSLVVGYEQYF. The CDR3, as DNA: TGTGCCAGCAGCTTAGTCGTAGGCTACGAGCAGTACTTC. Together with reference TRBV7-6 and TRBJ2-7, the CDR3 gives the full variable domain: GAGVSQSPRYKVTKRGQDVALRCDPISGHVSLYWYRQALGQGPEFLTYFNYEAQQDKSGLPNDRFSAERPEGSISTLTIQRTEQRDSAMYRCASSLVVGYEQYFGPGTRLTVT.

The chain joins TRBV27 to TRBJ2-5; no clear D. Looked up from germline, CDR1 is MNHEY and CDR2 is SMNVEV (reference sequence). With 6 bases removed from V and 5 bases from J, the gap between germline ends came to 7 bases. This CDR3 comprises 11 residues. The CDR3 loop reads CASRNSETQYF. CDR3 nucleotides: TGTGCCAGCAGGAACTCGGAGACCCAGTACTTC.